This is a list of T cell receptor beta chains from one sample in a study of cytomegalovirus exposure and HLA in healthy donors. Profiling relied on immunoSEQ multiplex PCR, and the TCRdb table lists in-frame clones only, not all of them. The sample yields about 75,000 clones, 70% to 85% seen once. The sample was PBMCs. Receptors originate from a man between 65 and 79 years old in good health and CMV-seropositive. Both conserved end residues are part of each CDR3. The D gene is left open where the match is weak. The size field is filled for only some rows; it gives once, few, many or a size class.

j_call v_call clone_size d_call cdr3_aa cdr3_nt
TRBJ2-7 TRBV29-1 NA NA CSVESGSEQYF TGCAGCGTTGAATCCGGGTCCGAGCAGTACTTC
TRBJ2-7 TRBV2 NA NA CASTSLAGASYEQYF TGTGCCAGCACTTCACTAGCAGGAGCCTCCTACGAGCAGTACTTC
TRBJ2-7 TRBV9 once NA CASSQHGGGGYEQYF TGTGCCAGCAGCCAGCACGGGGGAGGGGGTTACGAGCAGTACTTC
TRBJ1-4 TRBV6-7 NA TRBD1 CASSYSPEGWDREGVIEKLFF TGTGCCAGCAGTTACTCCCCAGAGGGTTGGGACAGGGAGGGGGTAATTGAAAAACTGTTTTTT
TRBJ2-7 TRBV5-8 NA TRBD2 CASSSAGVVSYEQYF TGTGCCAGCAGCTCCGCGGGAGTCGTCTCCTACGAGCAGTACTTC
TRBJ2-3 TRBV5-1 few TRBD2 CASSQGNPGLAGAADTQYF TGCGCCAGCAGCCAGGGCAACCCGGGACTAGCGGGAGCGGCAGATACGCAGTATTTT
TRBJ2-5 TRBV9 NA NA CASSVGGSVPQYF TGTGCCAGCAGCGTAGGTGGTAGCGTACCTCAGTACTTC
TRBJ2-7 TRBV19 NA NA CASSRADTYEQYF TGTGCCAGTAGTCGCGCGGACACCTACGAGCAGTACTTC
TRBJ1-1 TRBV5-6 NA NA CASSLVVRGTEAFF TGTGCCAGCAGCTTGGTAGTCAGGGGCACTGAAGCTTTCTTT
TRBJ2-5 TRBV10-1 few NA CASSGSQETQYF TGCGCCAGCAGCGGGTCCCAAGAGACCCAGTACTTC
TRBJ2-2 TRBV9 NA TRBD2 CASSGGLAEGTGELFF TGTGCCAGCAGCGGGGGACTAGCGGAAGGGACCGGGGAGCTGTTTTTT
TRBJ1-2 TRBV6-1 NA TRBD1 CASSEQGGTGKYGYTF TGTGCCAGCAGCGAACAGGGCGGGACAGGAAAATATGGCTACACCTTC
TRBJ1-2 TRBV25-1 NA TRBD1 CASGETGNYGYTF TGTGCCAGCGGGGAGACAGGGAACTATGGCTACACCTTC
TRBJ2-5 TRBV9 NA NA CASSVGPGGYETQYF TGTGCCAGCAGCGTAGGGCCAGGGGGGTACGAGACCCAGTACTTC
TRBJ2-3 TRBV7-2 NA NA CATTTGQSTDTQYF TGTGCCACCACCACAGGACAGTCCACAGATACGCAGTATTTT
TRBJ2-1 TRBV5-1 NA TRBD1 CASRVGQLNEQFF TGCGCCAGCAGGGTGGGACAGCTCAATGAGCAGTTCTTC
TRBJ1-1 TRBV10-3 NA TRBD1 CAISDPLVRGLGDTEAFF TGTGCCATCAGTGACCCCCTGGTCAGGGGGCTTGGTGACACTGAAGCTTTCTTT
TRBJ2-7 TRBV7-2 NA NA CASSHRGSPYEQYF TGTGCCAGCAGCCACCGAGGGAGTCCCTACGAGCAGTACTTC
TRBJ2-7 TRBV18 NA TRBD2 CASSPPGLTEQYF TGTGCCAGCTCACCACCGGGACTAACCGAGCAGTACTTC
TRBJ2-7 TRBV30 NA NA CAWRPRGHNSYEQYF TGTGCCTGGAGGCCCAGGGGACATAACTCCTACGAGCAGTACTTC
TRBJ1-5 TRBV7-2 NA NA CASSLWQGPYSNQPQHF TGTGCCAGCAGCTTATGGCAGGGGCCTTATAGCAATCAGCCCCAGCATTTT
TRBJ2-7 TRBV6-5 NA NA CASSYEGSNEQYF TGTGCCAGCAGTTACGAGGGTTCCAACGAGCAGTACTTC
TRBJ2-5 TRBV29-1 NA TRBD1 CSGDAGTGGSETQYF TGCAGCGGTGACGCCGGGACAGGAGGCAGCGAGACCCAGTACTTC
TRBJ2-7 TRBV5-8 NA TRBD1 CASNRRQGTYEQYF TGTGCCAGCAACCGCCGACAGGGGACCTACGAGCAGTACTTC
TRBJ1-1 TRBV6-5 once NA CASSLLGGTEAFF TGTGCCAGCAGTCTCCTTGGGGGGACTGAAGCTTTCTTT
TRBJ2-7 TRBV6-5 NA TRBD2 CASSYGLAGYEQYF TGTGCCAGCAGTTACGGACTAGCCGGCTACGAGCAGTACTTC
TRBJ2-6 TRBV28 NA NA CASSTDSAGANVLTF TGTGCCAGCAGTACGGACAGTGCTGGGGCCAACGTCCTGACTTTC
TRBJ2-1 TRBV4-3 NA TRBD2 CASSGSSGRSYNEQFF TGCGCCAGCAGCGGATCTAGCGGGAGATCCTACAATGAGCAGTTCTTC
TRBJ2-2 TRBV18 NA TRBD2 CASSPRGGSGNTGELFF TGTGCCAGCTCACCACGAGGCGGGAGCGGTAACACCGGGGAGCTGTTTTTT
TRBJ1-5 TRBV19 NA NA CASSPRQDSNQPQHF TGTGCCAGTAGTCCCCGACAGGATAGCAATCAGCCCCAGCATTTT
TRBJ2-7 TRBV6-1 few NA CASSAGQTTYEQYF TGTGCCAGCAGCGCGGGACAGACCACCTACGAGCAGTACTTC
TRBJ1-4 TRBV30 NA TRBD1 CAWDPGTGGAYGEKLFF TGTGCCTGGGACCCCGGGACAGGAGGAGCGTACGGTGAAAAACTGTTTTTT
TRBJ2-3 TRBV4-1 few TRBD2 CASSQPAGSTDTQYF TGCGCCAGCAGCCAGCCAGCGGGAAGCACAGATACGCAGTATTTT
TRBJ2-5 TRBV5-1 NA NA CASSLSAQGGEETQYF TGCGCCAGCAGCTTGTCGGCACAGGGGGGGGAAGAGACCCAGTACTTC
TRBJ1-3 TRBV10-3 NA TRBD1 CAISADRLFSGNTIYF TGTGCCATCAGTGCGGACAGGCTCTTCTCTGGAAACACCATATATTTT
TRBJ1-5 TRBV5-4 NA TRBD1 CASSLGTGGSDQPQHF TGTGCCAGCAGCTTAGGGACAGGGGGCTCGGATCAGCCCCAGCATTTT
TRBJ1-2 TRBV7-9 NA NA CASRVAGASNYGYTF TGTGCCAGCAGGGTCGCGGGGGCATCGAACTATGGCTACACCTTC
TRBJ1-2 TRBV29-1 NA NA CSAKTARHYFNTF TGCAGCGCTAAGACCGCCCGGCACTATTTCAACACCTTC
TRBJ2-3 TRBV7-2 NA TRBD1 CASSQGVEDTQYF TGTGCCAGCAGCCAGGGGGTTGAAGATACGCAGTATTTT
TRBJ2-2 TRBV10-1 NA TRBD2 CASNAGLAGAPGTGELFF TGCGCCAGCAATGCGGGACTAGCGGGGGCCCCGGGCACCGGGGAGCTGTTTTTT
TRBJ1-6 TRBV5-6 NA TRBD1 CASSSDRAYSPLHF TGTGCCAGCAGCTCGGACAGGGCCTATTCACCCCTCCACTTT
TRBJ1-3 TRBV18 NA NA CASSPPGHFSGNTIYF TGTGCCAGCTCACCGCCGGGACACTTCTCTGGAAACACCATATATTTT